The 12 T cell receptor beta chains below come from one sample, sequenced in a study of control samples from healthy donors and cancer patients. Using immunoSEQ multiplex PCR, the repertoire was profiled, and TCRdb retains in-frame clones only, with some absent. Of about 130,000 clones detected, 92% appear once; the ten largest clones hold less than 2.5%. What was sequenced was blood. Every receptor here comes from a woman between 45 and 60 years old in good health.

This chain uses TRBV14 with TRBJ2-3; 7 bases align to TRBD2. The germline V gene has CDR1 SGHDN and CDR2 FVKESK. This CDR3 has 16 amino acids. The V gene end was trimmed by 0 bases and the J gene end by 2 bases; junction bases not matched to a gene: 5. The CDR3 sequence is CASSQERTRNTDTQYF. The CDR3 DNA reads as TGTGCCAGCAGCCAAGAAAGGACTAGAAACACAGATACGCAGTATTTT.

This chain uses TRBV28 with TRBJ1-2; a possible D gene is TRBD1 (5 bases). Trimming took off 4 bases at V and 5 bases at J, with 23 bases between the two ends. The CDR3 is 17 residues long. Looked up from germline, CDR1 is MDHEN and CDR2 is SYDVKM. CDR3 in amino acids: CASSSPLPGRRTYGYTF. DNA of the CDR3: TGTGCCAGCAGTTCCCCATTGCCGGGACGGAGGACGTATGGCTACACCTTC.

The chain employs TRBV28 and TRBJ2-7; D possibly uses TRBD1 or TRBD2 (5 bases each). Trimming left V 5 bases short and J 2 bases short, with 16 bases between. The CDR3 consists of 15 residues. From germline, CDR1 is MDHEN and CDR2 SYDVKM. The CDR3 DNA is TGTGCCAGCAGTCGTATGGGGGTTTTAACCTACGAGCAGTACTTC. Translating it yields CASSRMGVLTYEQYF.

The J gene is TRBJ2-5, the V gene TRBV5-1, with TRBD2 matching 12 bases. The CDR3 runs 14 residues. The germline V gene encodes CDR1 SGHRS and CDR2 YFSETQ. J was trimmed by 12 bases and V by 4 bases; bases with no gene match: 10. The CDR3 sequence is CASSARTSGAGEYF. As DNA, the CDR3 is TGCGCCAGCAGCGCCAGGACTAGCGGGGCCGGAGAGTACTTC. Supplemented by reference TRBV5-1 and TRBJ2-5, the full variable domain reads KAGVTQTPRYLIKTRGQQVTLSCSPISGHRSVSWYQQTPGQGLQFLFEYFSETQRNKGNFPGRFSGRQFSNSRSEMNVSTLELGDSALYLCASSARTSGAGEYFGPGTRLLVL.

In its sample, this clone was seen once. The V gene is TRBV6-4, the J gene TRBJ1-2; a weak D match, TRBD1 (6 bases). The CDR3 runs to 17 residues. V was cut by 6 bases and J by 8 bases, with 28 bases left in between. Germline V gene lookup returns CDR1 MRHNA and CDR2 SNTAGT. The CDR3 is CASSPSPGTTEDRGYTF. In nucleotides, the CDR3 is TGTGCCAGCAGCCCTTCCCCCGGGACAACTGAAGATAGGGGCTACACCTTC.

The table lists this clone with a count of one. V is TRBV6-5 and J is TRBJ1-3, with 7 bases that match TRBD1. CDR1 is MNHEY, CDR2 SVGAGI, per germline. With V trimmed by 6 bases and J by 2 bases, 7 bases remained unmatched. The CDR3 length is 15 residues. The CDR3 region is CASRSDREPGNTIYF. In DNA, the CDR3 is TGTGCCAGCAGGTCCGACAGGGAACCTGGAAACACCATATATTTT.

The chain has TRBV5-1 and TRBJ1-5, with 8 bases aligning to TRBD1. Germline V gene sequence: CDR1 SGHRS, CDR2 YFSETQ. With 7 bases clipped from V and 3 bases from J, the junction kept 9 bases outside the gene matches. The CDR3 runs 15 residues. CDR3 bases: TGCGCCAGCCCAACCGGGACAGGTTTCAATCAGCCCCAGCATTTT. The encoded protein is CASPTGTGFNQPQHF.

V and J are TRBV28 and TRBJ2-7; no clear D gene. The germline V gene has CDR1 MDHEN and CDR2 SYDVKM. The CDR3 is made up of 12 amino acids. V was pared by 6 bases and J by 4 bases, with 10 bases between. CDR3 loop: CASSPLNYEQYF. The CDR3, as DNA: TGTGCCAGCAGCCCACTAAATTACGAGCAGTACTTC.

DNA of the CDR3: TGTGCCAGCAGTTTCGGGCAGGGGCTCGGATCGCCCGATCAGCCCCAGCATTTT. Translating it yields CASSFGQGLGSPDQPQHF. The chain uses TRBV28 and TRBJ1-5; possibly TRBD1 for D (6 bases). Trimming took 3 bases from V and 5 from J, leaving 23 bases between them. In germline, CDR1 is MDHEN, CDR2 SYDVKM. This CDR3 has 18 amino acids.

The chain employs TRBV6-5 and TRBJ1-2, with unresolved D. The CDR3 totals 11 residues. V was shortened by 10 bases and J by 7 bases, with 13 bases between the two germline ends. Looked up from germline, CDR1 is MNHEY and CDR2 is SVGAGI. For the CDR3, the DNA is TGTGCCACCCAACTCGGCAGTGGCTACACCTTC. It translates to CATQLGSGYTF.

The V and J genes are TRBV20-1 and TRBJ2-3; no firm D call. The CDR3 is made up of 15 amino acids. Per germline, CDR1 DFQATT and CDR2 SNEGSKA (reference sequence). V gave up 3 bases and J gave up 1 base, with 14 bases separating them. DNA for the CDR3: TGCAGTGCTAGTCGAGCAGTCCGGGGCACAGATACGCAGTATTTT. This sequence encodes CSASRAVRGTDTQYF.

This chain connects TRBV7-8 to TRBJ2-7, with 7 nucleotides matching TRBD1. The CDR3 runs 17 residues. Trimming took 5 bases from V and 3 from J; bases not matched to a gene: 16. Germline V lookup: CDR1 SGHVS, CDR2 FQNEAQ. CDR3 DNA: TGTGCCAGCAGCCCCGGAATAAATAACAGGGGTAACTACGAGCAGTACTTC. Its translation: CASSPGINNRGNYEQYF.